One and the same sample provided the 31 T cell receptor beta chains below, sequenced in a study of T cell clusters in autoimmune cytopenias. Some 38,000 genome equivalents of blood DNA were amplified for TRB. Multiplex touch-down PCR amplified TRB using TRB-A and TRB-B pools in one tube. TCRdb re-called the multiplex PCR reads and catalogs CDR3 proteins one per entry, DNA excluded. Found here are 8,000 to 9,500 distinct CDR3 sequences; the top ten clones hold about 20%. Sequenced material: peripheral blood. Receptors originate from a human donor with an autoimmune cytopenia or autoimmune hepatitis (not recorded which).

The chain carries TRBV20-1 and TRBJ2-5; the TCRdb call, TRBD2, lacks DNA for checking. CDR1 DFQATT and CDR2 SNEGSKA come from the germline V gene (reference sequence). The CDR3 contains 18 residues. The chain's CDR3 is CSARDPRTSGAFQETQYF.

Its frequency marks this clonotype as medium-sized. The chain joins TRBV6-1 to TRBJ2-6. Germline lookup yields CDR1 MNHNS and CDR2 SASEGT. This CDR3 has 17 amino acids. The CDR3 reads CASSVWQIHSGANVLTF.

Judged by frequency, this clonotype is medium-sized. V is TRBV20-1 and J is TRBJ1-2; TCRdb outputs TRBD1, but without DNA this stays unchecked. Germline V gene sequence: CDR1 DFQATT, CDR2 SNEGSKA (reference sequence). This CDR3 comprises 12 residues. The CDR3 sequence: CSARAGQHGYTF.

The chain uses TRBV29-1 and TRBJ2-3. CDR1 SQVTM and CDR2 ANQGSEA come from the germline V gene. This CDR3 spans 13 amino acids. This chain's CDR3 is CSVDYGSTDTQYF.

The V gene is TRBV6-1, the J gene TRBJ2-5; TCRdb lists TRBD1, though no DNA is available to test this call. The CDR3 has 16 amino acids. Germline loops: CDR1 MNHNS, CDR2 SASEGT. The chain's CDR3 is CASSKGLRGHEETQYF.

By frequency, this clonotype registers medium-sized. The chain couples TRBV7-2 to TRBJ2-1; as DNA is missing, the TRBD1 call by TCRdb cannot be tested. The CDR3 is made up of 13 amino acids. The V gene's germline CDR1 is SGHTA and CDR2 FQGNSA. The CDR3 spells CASSLRVIDEQFF.

V is TRBV7-8 and J is TRBJ2-5; TCRdb's D gene call, TRBD2, goes unchecked for lack of DNA. Looked up from germline, CDR1 is SGHVS and CDR2 is FQNEAQ. The CDR3 runs to 16 residues. Here the CDR3 reads CASSPWTSGQGETQYF.

V usage is TRBV5-1 and J usage is TRBJ2-7; TCRdb picks TRBD2, but there is no DNA to check that call. The germline CDR1 and CDR2 sequences are SGHRS and YFSETQ. CDR3 length: 13 amino acids. CDR3 loop: CASSPFAGYEQYF.

The V call is TRBV27, the J call TRBJ1-5. Germline CDR1 and CDR2: MNHEY and SMNVEV (reference sequence). This CDR3 has 13 amino acids. This chain's CDR3 is CASSLNIGQPQHF.

This clonotype is classed as medium-sized (0.01 to 0.1%) by frequency. The chain is built from TRBV29-1 and TRBJ2-5; TCRdb returns TRBD1, unconfirmable since there is no DNA. The germline V gene encodes CDR1 SQVTM and CDR2 ANQGSEA. The CDR3 loop spans 14 amino acids. The CDR3 region is CSVEPSDRMGTQYF.

The chain links TRBV18 to TRBJ2-7. This CDR3 region has 13 residues. Germline V gene data show CDR1 as KGHSH and CDR2 as LQKENI. Here the CDR3 reads CASSPEAGYEQYF.

The chain joins TRBV9 to TRBJ2-3; as DNA is missing, the TRBD1 call by TCRdb cannot be tested. The germline V gene encodes CDR1 SGDLS and CDR2 YYNGEE. The CDR3 is 15 residues long. The CDR3 loop is CASSPTGGFADTQYF.

Considering frequency, this clonotype is medium-sized (0.01 to 0.1%). The chain carries TRBV20-1 and TRBJ2-7; the D gene TCRdb calls, TRBD1, cannot be checked with no DNA. Per germline, CDR1 DFQATT and CDR2 SNEGSKA (reference sequence). This CDR3 has 14 amino acids. The CDR3 loop is CSASPGQGLGEQYF.

CDR3 residues: CASSTDLSSGKTIYF. The chain carries TRBV5-4 and TRBJ1-3. CDR3 length: 15 amino acids. In germline, CDR1 is SGHNT, CDR2 YYREEE (reference sequence).

The V and J genes are TRBV12-3 or TRBV12-4 and TRBJ2-7; TCRdb names TRBD2, which stays unverified in the absence of DNA. The CDR3 is made up of 18 amino acids. The CDR3 spells CASSLGRTYFSPSYEQYF.

The genes are TRBV7-9 and TRBJ2-2; the D gene TCRdb calls, TRBD2, cannot be checked with no DNA. The CDR3 has 15 amino acids. CDR1 SEHNR and CDR2 FQNEAQ come from the germline V gene (reference sequence). This chain's CDR3 is CASRWTSGNTGELFF.

This chain links TRBV5-1 with TRBJ2-1; TCRdb outputs TRBD1, but without DNA this stays unchecked. This CDR3 is 14 amino acids long. CDR1 and CDR2 (germline): SGHRS, YFSETQ. The CDR3 loop is CASSPGGVYNEQFF.

V is TRBV28 and J is TRBJ1-2; TCRdb's D gene call, TRBD1, goes unchecked for lack of DNA. The length of the CDR3 is 14 residues. Germline V CDR1 and CDR2: MDHEN, SYDVKM. The CDR3 region is CASSRTGGAGGYTF.

Judged by frequency, this clonotype is medium-sized. The V and J genes are TRBV30 and TRBJ2-3; the TRBD1 assignment by TCRdb is unverifiable without DNA. The germline CDR1 and CDR2 sequences are GTSNPN and SVGIG (reference sequence). The CDR3 totals 18 residues. The CDR3 region is CAWSRKGDRGLVTDTQYF.

V is TRBV15 and J is TRBJ1-1; TCRdb calls TRBD1, which cannot be checked without DNA. Germline lookup yields CDR1 LNHNV and CDR2 YYDKDF (reference sequence). The CDR3 consists of 13 residues. This CDR3 reads CATSSRGAFEAFF.

This chain uses TRBV7-9 with TRBJ2-7. Germline V gene data show CDR1 as SEHNR and CDR2 as FQNEAQ (reference sequence). The CDR3 has 14 residues. The CDR3: CASSQVGGTYEQYF.

The chain's CDR3 is CATRRENTEAFF. This chain connects TRBV18 to TRBJ1-1. CDR1 and CDR2 (germline): KGHSH, LQKENI. This CDR3 is built from 12 residues.

In terms of frequency, this clonotype is large. This rearrangement joins TRBV29-1 to TRBJ2-2. CDR3 size: 11 residues. Per the germline V gene, CDR1 is SQVTM and CDR2 is ANQGSEA. This CDR3 reads CSVRNTGELFF.

The genes are TRBV7-9 and TRBJ2-1; without DNA, the TCRdb call of TRBD2 cannot be checked. This CDR3 is built from 15 residues. CDR1 SEHNR and CDR2 FQNEAQ come from the germline V gene (reference sequence). Here the CDR3 reads CASSPGLAGYNEQFF. Based on the CDR3 plus reference TRBV7-9 and TRBJ2-1, the full variable domain is DTGVSQNPRHKITKRGQNVTFRCDPISEHNRLYWYRQTLGQGPEFLTYFQNEAQLEKSRLLSDRFSAERPKGSFSTLEIQRTEQGDSAMYLCASSPGLAGYNEQFFGPGTRLTVL.

This chain uses TRBV20-1 with TRBJ2-3; TCRdb proposes TRBD2, but this gene call is untestable without DNA. The V gene's germline CDR1 is DFQATT and CDR2 SNEGSKA (reference sequence). CDR3 length: 15 residues. CDR3 in amino acids: CSAPRTSGRLDTQYF.

This clonotype ranks as medium-sized in terms of frequency. The chain combines TRBV7-9 with TRBJ2-1; TCRdb's D call, TRBD2, is unchecked because there is no DNA. The CDR3 runs 14 residues. The V gene's germline CDR1 is SEHNR and CDR2 FQNEAQ (reference sequence). The CDR3 here is CASSPRTSRNEQFF.

This clonotype ranks as medium-sized (0.01 to 0.1%) in terms of frequency. The chain couples TRBV6-5 to TRBJ2-5; TCRdb's D gene call, TRBD2, goes unchecked for lack of DNA. From germline, CDR1 is MNHEY and CDR2 SVGAGI. This CDR3 has 14 residues. This CDR3 reads CASSSGLGVETQYF.

This clonotype ranks as medium-sized in terms of frequency. V is TRBV11-2 and J is TRBJ1-1; lacking DNA, the TRBD1 call made by TCRdb goes unchecked. The CDR3 is made up of 18 amino acids. CDR1 SGHAT and CDR2 FQNNGV come from the germline V gene. The CDR3 reads CASSLERGHYWSNTEAFF.

The chain couples TRBV2 to TRBJ2-3; the TCRdb D gene call, TRBD1, has no DNA to confirm it. Germline values: CDR1 SNHLY, CDR2 FYNNEI. CDR3 size: 16 residues. CDR3 residues: CASSEGTGGYTDTQYF.

V is TRBV5-6 and J is TRBJ1-1. The CDR3 extends over 14 amino acids. The germline V gene has CDR1 SGHDT and CDR2 YYEEEE. The CDR3 reads CASSLVRLNTEAFF.

The CDR3 is CASSQDLADGYTF. The gene calls are TRBV4-2 and TRBJ1-2. This CDR3 has 13 residues. CDR1 and CDR2 (germline): LGHNA, YNFKEQ.